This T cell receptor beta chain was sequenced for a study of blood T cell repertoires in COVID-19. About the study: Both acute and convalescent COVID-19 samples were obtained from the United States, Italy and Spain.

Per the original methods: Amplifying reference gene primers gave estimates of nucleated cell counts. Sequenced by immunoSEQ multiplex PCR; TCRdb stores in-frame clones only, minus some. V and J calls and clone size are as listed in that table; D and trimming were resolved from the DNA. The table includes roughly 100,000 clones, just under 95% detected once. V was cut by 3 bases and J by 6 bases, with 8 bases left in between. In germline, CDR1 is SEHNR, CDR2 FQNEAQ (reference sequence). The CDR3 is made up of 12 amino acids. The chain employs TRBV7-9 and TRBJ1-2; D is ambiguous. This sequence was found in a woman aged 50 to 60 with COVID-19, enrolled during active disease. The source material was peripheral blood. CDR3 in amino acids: CASSFEGNGYTF. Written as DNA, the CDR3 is TGTGCCAGCAGCTTCGAGGGTAATGGCTACACCTTC. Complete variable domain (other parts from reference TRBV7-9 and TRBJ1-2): DTGVSQNPRHKITKRGQNVTFRCDPISEHNRLYWYRQTLGQGPEFLTYFQNEAQLEKSRLLSDRFSAERPKGSFSTLEIQRTEQGDSAMYLCASSFEGNGYTFGSGTRLTVV.